A selection of T cell receptor beta chains follows, all from one sample in a study of early T cells in non-severe SARS-CoV-2 infection. TCRdb independently ran MiXCR on the 5' RACE reads; one entry per CDR3 protein. The sample shows roughly 83,000 distinct CDR3 sequences, 10% of them seen only once. Material: whole blood, obtained at baseline. The receptor source for this set is an adult who was a healthcare worker with PCR-confirmed SARS-CoV-2 infection or an uninfected control (not recorded which). Both conserved end residues are part of each CDR3. Fields, in order: clone size, J gene, D gene, V gene, CDR3 DNA, CDR3 protein. The D gene is left open where the match is weak. Size values are once, few and many counts, or a class for expanded clones, and some rows have none.

>many|TRBJ2-7|TRBD1|TRBV5-1
TGCGCCAGCAGCCAAAACAGGGGGTTTTACGAGCAGTACTTC
CASSQNRGFYEQYF
>few|TRBJ2-4|.|TRBV5-4
TGTGCCAGCAGCTTGGCAGCAGGGAGGCATAAGTACTTC
CASSLAAGRHKYF
>.|TRBJ1-1|TRBD1|TRBV5-6
TGTGCCAGCAGCTTGGAAGGGACAGGGAGTTCCACTGAAGCTTTCTTT
CASSLEGTGSSTEAFF
>few|TRBJ2-3|.|TRBV25-1
TGTGCCAGCAGTTCTCCCAGGGAGGCAGATACGCAGTATTTT
CASSSPREADTQYF
>many|TRBJ2-5|TRBD1|TRBV25-1
TGTGCCAGCAGAGAGGACAGGAGACTCCAACAAGAGACCCAGTACTTC
CASREDRRLQQETQYF
>few|TRBJ1-2|TRBD1|TRBV10-3
TGTGCCATCAGTCTTGACAGGGGATATGGCTACACCTTC
CAISLDRGYGYTF
>many|TRBJ2-7|.|TRBV2
TGTGCCAGCAGTGAAAGGGGTTACGAGCAGTACTTC
CASSERGYEQYF
>many|TRBJ2-2|.|TRBV7-2
TGTGCCAGCAGCTTAGTACGGAACACCGGGGAGCTGTTTTTT
CASSLVRNTGELFF
>few|TRBJ2-1|.|TRBV20-1
TGCAGTGCCCTTCCTCAAGTAAATGAGCAGTTCTTC
CSALPQVNEQFF
>.|TRBJ2-7|TRBD1|TRBV20-1
TGCAGTGCTGTCGACAGGGATCCCCACGAGCAGTACTTC
CSAVDRDPHEQYF
>.|TRBJ1-6|TRBD1|TRBV10-3
TGTGCCATCAGTGAATCGACAGGGGGATCACCCCTCCACTTT
CAISESTGGSPLHF
>few|TRBJ1-6|TRBD1|TRBV4-1
TGCGCCAGCAGCAATCCACAGGGGTTACATTCACCCCTCCACTTT
CASSNPQGLHSPLHF
>few|TRBJ2-7|.|TRBV20-1
TGCAGTGCTAGAGATCCCAGGGCCGTGCGGCACGAGCAGTACTTC
CSARDPRAVRHEQYF
>few|TRBJ2-2|.|TRBV27
TGTGCCAGCAGTTTTGTCGGGGTGCCCGGGGAGCTGTTTTTT
CASSFVGVPGELFF
>many|TRBJ2-2|TRBD1|TRBV19
TGTGCCAGTAAGGGACAGGCCCAGACACCCGGGGAGCTGTTTTTT
CASKGQAQTPGELFF
>.|TRBJ2-7|.|TRBV3-1
TGTGCCAGTCGCGGGACAGAACCCTACGAGCAGTACTTC
CASRGTEPYEQYF
>few|TRBJ1-4|TRBD1|TRBV3-1
TGTGCCAGCAGCCATGGGACAGGAGCATACGAAAAACTGTTTTTT
CASSHGTGAYEKLFF
>.|TRBJ2-7|TRBD1|TRBV12-3/TRBV12-4
TGTGCCAGCAGTAGGGGACAGGTATACGAGCAGTACTTC
CASSRGQVYEQYF
>.|TRBJ2-2|.|TRBV7-9
TGTGCCAGCAGCCCCCAGGGACTGAACACCGGGGAGCTGTTTTTT
CASSPQGLNTGELFF
>many|TRBJ1-5|.|TRBV10-2
TGCGCCAGCAGGAATATAGGGTCACTTCAGCCCCAGCATTTT
CASRNIGSLQPQHF
>few|TRBJ2-1|.|TRBV5-5
TGTGCCAGCAGCTCGGGGCCAATGGACCACAATGAGCAGTTCTTC
CASSSGPMDHNEQFF
>many|TRBJ2-2|.|TRBV7-3
TGTGCCAGCAGCTTCGGACAGCCCACCGGGGAGCTGTTTTTT
CASSFGQPTGELFF
>many|TRBJ1-3|.|TRBV9
TGTGCCAGCAGTAGCAGCGGCTCTGGAAACACCATATATTTT
CASSSSGSGNTIYF
>few|TRBJ2-3|.|TRBV3-1
TGTGCCAGCAGCCTAGTGGATACGCAGTATTTT
CASSLVDTQYF
>few|TRBJ2-3|.|TRBV12-3/TRBV12-4
TGTGCCAGCAGTTTATCTTCGTCAGGGAATACGCAGTATTTT
CASSLSSSGNTQYF
>.|TRBJ2-5|.|TRBV2
TGTGCCAGCAGTGAAGAATGGGAGACCCAGTACTTC
CASSEEWETQYF
>.|TRBJ2-3|.|TRBV29-1
TGCAGCGCATCAGGGAGATCCACAGATACGCAGTATTTT
CSASGRSTDTQYF
>.|TRBJ1-5|.|TRBV5-5
TGTGCCAGCAGCTTGAGGCCCTCCAGCAATCAGCCCCAGCATTTT
CASSLRPSSNQPQHF
>.|TRBJ2-5|TRBD1|TRBV4-1
TGCGCCAGCAGCCGGACAGGGTACGAGACCCAGTACTTC
CASSRTGYETQYF
>.|TRBJ2-7|TRBD1|TRBV28
TGTGCCAGCAGCGGGACAGGGGCGTCCTACGAGCAGTACTTC
CASSGTGASYEQYF
>few|TRBJ2-3|.|TRBV5-1
TGCGCCAGCAGCTTGGAGTCAGGCACAGATACGCAGTATTTT
CASSLESGTDTQYF
>few|TRBJ2-5|.|TRBV5-4
TGTGCCAGCAGCTGGAAGGACAGTCAAGAGACCCAGTACTTC
CASSWKDSQETQYF
>few|TRBJ1-2|TRBD1|TRBV20-1
TGCAGTGCTGGATTTTTTCCGGGACAGCCAGACTACACCTTC
CSAGFFPGQPDYTF
>few|TRBJ1-2|.|TRBV3-1
TGTGCCAGCAGCCAAGGCTTCGGGGGCTATGGCTACACCTTC
CASSQGFGGYGYTF
>many|TRBJ2-3|.|TRBV20-1
TGCAGTGCTTTCGCCAAGGGGGGCACAGATACGCAGTATTTT
CSAFAKGGTDTQYF
>.|TRBJ2-5|.|TRBV5-1
TGCGCCAGCAGCGCACCACTGGCCAGAGAGACCCAGTACTTC
CASSAPLARETQYF
>few|TRBJ2-5|TRBD1|TRBV27
TGTGCCAGCAGTTTATCTGGGTTGACAGGGGACGGGCAAGAGACCCAGTACTTC
CASSLSGLTGDGQETQYF
>.|TRBJ1-2|TRBD1|TRBV7-9
TGTGCCAGCAGCCCCTCGGGGGACAGGGGTCATGAAGGCTACACCTTC
CASSPSGDRGHEGYTF
>many|TRBJ2-2|.|TRBV29-1
TGCAGCGTTGAGGATCTCGGGGAGCTGTTTTTT
CSVEDLGELFF
>.|TRBJ2-1|.|TRBV29-1
TGCAGCGTTGTAAAGCAGGGAGGAGGCGAGCAGTTCTTC
CSVVKQGGGEQFF
>.|TRBJ2-1|.|TRBV19
TGTGCCAGTAGTATTGGACTCGGACTTACCAATGAGCAGTTCTTC
CASSIGLGLTNEQFF
>few|TRBJ2-1|.|TRBV7-6
TGTGCCAGCAGCTTAGTACCTGATGAGCAGTTCTTC
CASSLVPDEQFF
>few|TRBJ2-3|.|TRBV15
TGTGCCACCCGGAGTAGCAGCACAGATACGCAGTATTTT
CATRSSSTDTQYF
>.|TRBJ2-3|TRBD2|TRBV20-1
TGCAGTGCGCGGACTAGCTGGGCCACAGATACGCAGTATTTT
CSARTSWATDTQYF
>.|TRBJ2-1|.|TRBV7-6
TGTGCCAGAAGCTTAAACGGGAGACGGCACGATGAGCAGTTCTTC
CARSLNGRRHDEQFF
>.|TRBJ2-3|.|TRBV5-1
TGCGCCAGCAGCTTGCAGGGCACAGATACGCAGTATTTT
CASSLQGTDTQYF
>few|TRBJ1-3|.|TRBV20-1
TGCAGTGCTAGTAGTATGACCGTTATGGGAGGAAACACCATATATTTT
CSASSMTVMGGNTIYF
>many|TRBJ2-2|.|TRBV4-2
TGTGCCAGCAGCCAAGGGGAGACCGGGGAGCTGTTTTTT
CASSQGETGELFF
>many|TRBJ2-3|TRBD2|TRBV20-1
TGCAGTGCTAGAGGGGGACTAGTAGACACAGATACGCAGTATTTT
CSARGGLVDTDTQYF
>.|TRBJ1-3|.|TRBV3-1
TGTGCCAGCAGCCAGGGTTTAGGGAATGGAAACACCATATATTTT
CASSQGLGNGNTIYF
>once|TRBJ2-7|.|TRBV5-1
TGCGCCAGCAGCTTGCCCGGGACCTACTCCTACGAGCAGTACTTC
CASSLPGTYSYEQYF
>.|TRBJ1-5|.|TRBV7-2
TGTGCCAGCAGCTCCGTGACGGGGCTAACGCCCCAGCATTTT
CASSSVTGLTPQHF
>.|TRBJ1-1|.|TRBV27
TGTGCCAGCAGTTATCGGCCCTGGAACACTGAAGCTTTCTTT
CASSYRPWNTEAFF
>.|TRBJ2-5|.|TRBV7-8
TGTGCCAGCAGCTTTAGCAGACAAGAGACCCAGTACTTC
CASSFSRQETQYF
>few|TRBJ2-5|.|TRBV5-1
TGCGCCAGCAGCCCTGCATTGAGGGAGACCCAGTACTTC
CASSPALRETQYF
>once|TRBJ1-1|.|TRBV6-4
TGTGCCAGCACCTTCGATGAGGACACTGAAGCTTTCTTT
CASTFDEDTEAFF